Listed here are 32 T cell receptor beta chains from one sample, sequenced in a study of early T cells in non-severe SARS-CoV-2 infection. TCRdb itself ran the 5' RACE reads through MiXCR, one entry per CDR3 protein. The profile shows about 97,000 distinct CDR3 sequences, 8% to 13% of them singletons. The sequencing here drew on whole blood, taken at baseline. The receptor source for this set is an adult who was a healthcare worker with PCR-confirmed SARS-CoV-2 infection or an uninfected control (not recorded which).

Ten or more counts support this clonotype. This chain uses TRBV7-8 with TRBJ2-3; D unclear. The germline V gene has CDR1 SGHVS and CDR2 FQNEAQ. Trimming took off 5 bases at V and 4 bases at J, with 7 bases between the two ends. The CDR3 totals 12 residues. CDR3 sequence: CASSRHSDTQYF. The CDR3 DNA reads TGTGCCAGCAGCCGACACTCAGATACGCAGTATTTT. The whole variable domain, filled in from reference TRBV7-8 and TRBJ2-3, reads GAGVSQSPRYKVAKRGQDVALRCDPISGHVSLFWYQQALGQGPEFLTYFQNEAQLDKSGLPSDRFFAERPEGSVSTLKIQRTQQEDSAVYLCASSRHSDTQYFGPGTRLTVL.

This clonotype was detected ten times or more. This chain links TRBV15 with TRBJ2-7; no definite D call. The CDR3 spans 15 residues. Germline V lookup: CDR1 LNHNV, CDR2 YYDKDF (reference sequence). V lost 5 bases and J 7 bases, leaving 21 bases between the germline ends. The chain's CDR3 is CATSPHPSDPREQYF. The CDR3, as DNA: TGTGCCACCAGCCCCCACCCTTCCGACCCTAGGGAGCAGTACTTC. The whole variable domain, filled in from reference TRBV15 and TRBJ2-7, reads DAMVIQNPRYQVTQFGKPVTLSCSQTLNHNVMYWYQQKSSQAPKLLFHYYDKDFNNEADTPDNFQSRRPNTSFCFLDIRSPGLGDTAMYLCATSPHPSDPREQYFGPGTRLTVT.

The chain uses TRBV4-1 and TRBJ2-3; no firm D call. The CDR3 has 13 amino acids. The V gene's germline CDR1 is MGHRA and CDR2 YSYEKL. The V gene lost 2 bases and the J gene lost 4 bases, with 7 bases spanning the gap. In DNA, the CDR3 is TGCGCCAGCAGCCAACGCAGTTCAGATACGCAGTATTTT. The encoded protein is CASSQRSSDTQYF.

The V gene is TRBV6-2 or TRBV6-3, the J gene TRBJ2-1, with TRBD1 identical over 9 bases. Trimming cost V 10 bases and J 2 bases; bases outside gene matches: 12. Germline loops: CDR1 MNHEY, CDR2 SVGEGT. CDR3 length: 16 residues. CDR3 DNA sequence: TGTGCCAACACCCCCCGCGGGACAGGGACCTACAATGAGCAGTTCTTC. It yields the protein CANTPRGTGTYNEQFF.

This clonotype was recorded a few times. CDR3 nucleotides: TGCGCCAGCAGCTTGACACGGGGCACTGAAGCTTTCTTT. The encoded protein is CASSLTRGTEAFF. The chain carries TRBV5-1 and TRBJ1-1; the D is unclear. V shed 1 base and J shed 4 bases, with 8 bases lying between them. The CDR3 is 13 amino acids. CDR1 is SGHRS, CDR2 YFSETQ, per germline.

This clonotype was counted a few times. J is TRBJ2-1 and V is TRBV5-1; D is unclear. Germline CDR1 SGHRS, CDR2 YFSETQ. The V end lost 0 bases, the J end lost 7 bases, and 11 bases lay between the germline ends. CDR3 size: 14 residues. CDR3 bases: TGCGCCAGCAGCTTGGCCGAGTGGGATAATGAGCAGTTCTTC. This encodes CASSLAEWDNEQFF. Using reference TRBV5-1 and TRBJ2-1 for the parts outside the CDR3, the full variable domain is KAGVTQTPRYLIKTRGQQVTLSCSPISGHRSVSWYQQTPGQGLQFLFEYFSETQRNKGNFPGRFSGRQFSNSRSEMNVSTLELGDSALYLCASSLAEWDNEQFFGPGTRLTVL.

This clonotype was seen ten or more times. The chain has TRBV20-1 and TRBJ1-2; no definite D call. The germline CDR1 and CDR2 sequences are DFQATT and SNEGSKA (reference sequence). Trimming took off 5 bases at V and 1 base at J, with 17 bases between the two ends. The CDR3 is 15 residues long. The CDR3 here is CSAPKMDGINYGYTF. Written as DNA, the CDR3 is TGCAGTGCTCCGAAAATGGACGGAATTAACTATGGCTACACCTTC.

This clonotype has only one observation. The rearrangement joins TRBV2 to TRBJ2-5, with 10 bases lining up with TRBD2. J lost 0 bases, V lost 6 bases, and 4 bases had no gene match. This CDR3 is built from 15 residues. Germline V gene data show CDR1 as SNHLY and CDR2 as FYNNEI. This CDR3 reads CASRGAGGNQETQYF. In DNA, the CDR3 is TGTGCCAGCAGGGGAGCGGGAGGGAACCAAGAGACCCAGTACTTC.

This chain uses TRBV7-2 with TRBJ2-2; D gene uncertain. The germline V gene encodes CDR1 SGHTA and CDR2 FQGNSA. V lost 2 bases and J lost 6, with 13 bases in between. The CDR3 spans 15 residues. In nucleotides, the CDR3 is TGTGCCAGCAGCTTAAGTGTATCGGTTTCCGGGGAGCTGTTTTTT. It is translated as CASSLSVSVSGELFF. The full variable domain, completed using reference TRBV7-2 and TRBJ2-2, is GAGVSQSPSNKVTEKGKDVELRCDPISGHTALYWYRQSLGQGLEFLIYFQGNSAPDKSGLPSDRFSAERTGGSVSTLTIQRTQQEDSAVYLCASSLSVSVSGELFFGEGSRLTVL.

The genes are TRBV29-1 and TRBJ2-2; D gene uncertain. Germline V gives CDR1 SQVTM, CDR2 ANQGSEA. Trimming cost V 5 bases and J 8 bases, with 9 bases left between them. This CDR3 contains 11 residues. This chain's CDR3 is CSVSGGGELFF. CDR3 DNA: TGCAGCGTTTCGGGCGGAGGGGAGCTGTTTTTT.

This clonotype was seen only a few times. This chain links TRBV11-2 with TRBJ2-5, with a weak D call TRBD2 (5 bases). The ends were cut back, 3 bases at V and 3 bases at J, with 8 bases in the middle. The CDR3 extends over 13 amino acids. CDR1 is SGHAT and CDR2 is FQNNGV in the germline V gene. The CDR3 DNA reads TGTGCCAGCAGCTTCACCGGGGAAGAGACCCAGTACTTC. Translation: CASSFTGEETQYF. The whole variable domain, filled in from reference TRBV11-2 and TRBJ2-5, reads EAGVAQSPRYKIIEKRQSVAFWCNPISGHATLYWYQQILGQGPKLLIQFQNNGVVDDSQLPKDRFSAERLKGVDSTLKIQPAKLEDSAVYLCASSFTGEETQYFGPGTRLLVL.

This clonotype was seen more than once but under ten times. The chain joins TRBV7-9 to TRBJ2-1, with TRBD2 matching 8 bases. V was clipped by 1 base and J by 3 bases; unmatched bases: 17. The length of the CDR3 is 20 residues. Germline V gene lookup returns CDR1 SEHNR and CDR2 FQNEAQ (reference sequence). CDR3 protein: CASSLGAGPGAGANYNEQFF. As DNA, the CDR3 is TGTGCCAGCAGCTTAGGAGCCGGGCCAGGAGCGGGAGCAAACTACAATGAGCAGTTCTTC.

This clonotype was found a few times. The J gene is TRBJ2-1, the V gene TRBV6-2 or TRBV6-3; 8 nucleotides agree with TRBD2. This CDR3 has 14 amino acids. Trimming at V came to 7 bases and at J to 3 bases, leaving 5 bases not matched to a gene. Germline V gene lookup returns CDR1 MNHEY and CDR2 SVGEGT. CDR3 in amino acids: CASNRLAGYNEQFF. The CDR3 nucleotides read TGTGCCAGCAATCGGCTAGCGGGCTACAATGAGCAGTTCTTC.

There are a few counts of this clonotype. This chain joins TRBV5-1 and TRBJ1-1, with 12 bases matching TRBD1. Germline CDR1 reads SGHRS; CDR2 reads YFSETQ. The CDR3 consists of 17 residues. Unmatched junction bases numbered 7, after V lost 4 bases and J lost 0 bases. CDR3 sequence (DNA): TGCGCCAGCAGCCCGGGACAGGGGGCAAGAATGAACACTGAAGCTTTCTTT. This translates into CASSPGQGARMNTEAFF. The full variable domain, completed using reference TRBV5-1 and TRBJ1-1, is KAGVTQTPRYLIKTRGQQVTLSCSPISGHRSVSWYQQTPGQGLQFLFEYFSETQRNKGNFPGRFSGRQFSNSRSEMNVSTLELGDSALYLCASSPGQGARMNTEAFFGQGTRLTVV.

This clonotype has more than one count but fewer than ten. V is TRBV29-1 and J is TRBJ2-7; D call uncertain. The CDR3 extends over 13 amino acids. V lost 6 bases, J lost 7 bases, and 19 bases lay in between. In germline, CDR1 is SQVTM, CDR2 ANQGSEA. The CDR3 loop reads CSVRLSLVEEQYF. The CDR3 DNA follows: TGCAGCGTCCGTTTGTCCCTTGTTGAAGAGCAGTACTTC.

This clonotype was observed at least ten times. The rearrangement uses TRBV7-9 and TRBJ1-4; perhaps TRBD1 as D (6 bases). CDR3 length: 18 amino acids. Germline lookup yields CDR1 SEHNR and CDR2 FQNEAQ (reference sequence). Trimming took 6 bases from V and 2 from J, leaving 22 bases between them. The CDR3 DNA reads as TGTGCCAGCAGTTCCAAGCAGGGGCTCGGGCGGACTAATGAAAAACTGTTTTTT. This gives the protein CASSSKQGLGRTNEKLFF. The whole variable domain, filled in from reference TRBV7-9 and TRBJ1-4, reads DTGVSQNPRHKITKRGQNVTFRCDPISEHNRLYWYRQTLGQGPEFLTYFQNEAQLEKSRLLSDRFSAERPKGSFSTLEIQRTEQGDSAMYLCASSSKQGLGRTNEKLFFGSGTQLSVL.

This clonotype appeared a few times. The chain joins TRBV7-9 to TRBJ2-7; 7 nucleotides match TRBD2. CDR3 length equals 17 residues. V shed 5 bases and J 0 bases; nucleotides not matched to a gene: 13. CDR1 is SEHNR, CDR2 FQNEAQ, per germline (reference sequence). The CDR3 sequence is CASSAAVGRALSYEQYF. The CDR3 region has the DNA TGTGCCAGCAGCGCAGCAGTAGGGAGGGCCCTCTCCTACGAGCAGTACTTC.

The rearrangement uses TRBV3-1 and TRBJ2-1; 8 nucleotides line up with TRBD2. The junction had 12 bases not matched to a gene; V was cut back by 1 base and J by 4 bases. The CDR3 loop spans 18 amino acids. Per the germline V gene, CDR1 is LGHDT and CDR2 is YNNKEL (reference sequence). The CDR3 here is CASSQGPSSGVLYNEQFF. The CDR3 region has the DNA TGTGCCAGCAGCCAAGGCCCAAGTAGCGGGGTACTTTACAATGAGCAGTTCTTC.

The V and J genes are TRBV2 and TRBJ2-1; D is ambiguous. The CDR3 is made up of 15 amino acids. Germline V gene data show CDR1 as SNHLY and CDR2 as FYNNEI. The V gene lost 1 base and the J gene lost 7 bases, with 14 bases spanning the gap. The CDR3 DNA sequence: TGTGCCAGCAGTGAAGAGGGTCGTTCGCTTAATGAGCAGTTCTTC. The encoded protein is CASSEEGRSLNEQFF.

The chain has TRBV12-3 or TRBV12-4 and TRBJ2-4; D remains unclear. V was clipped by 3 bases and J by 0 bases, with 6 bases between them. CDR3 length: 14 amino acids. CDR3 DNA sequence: TGTGCCAGCAGTTTGATGTCAGCCAAAAACATTCAGTACTTC. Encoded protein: CASSLMSAKNIQYF.

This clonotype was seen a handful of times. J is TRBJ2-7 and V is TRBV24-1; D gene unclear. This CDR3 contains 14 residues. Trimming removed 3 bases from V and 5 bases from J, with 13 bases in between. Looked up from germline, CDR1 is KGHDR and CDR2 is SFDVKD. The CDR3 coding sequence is TGTGCCACCAGTGATCGAGTCGGGTCCCACGAGCAGTACTTC. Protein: CATSDRVGSHEQYF.

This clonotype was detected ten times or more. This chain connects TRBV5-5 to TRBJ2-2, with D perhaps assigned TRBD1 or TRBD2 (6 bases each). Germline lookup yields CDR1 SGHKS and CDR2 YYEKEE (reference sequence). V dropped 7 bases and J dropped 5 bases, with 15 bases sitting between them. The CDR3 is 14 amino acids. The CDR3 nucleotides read TGTGCCAGCTCGGAGGGGGATGAGACCGGGGAGCTGTTTTTT. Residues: CASSEGDETGELFF.

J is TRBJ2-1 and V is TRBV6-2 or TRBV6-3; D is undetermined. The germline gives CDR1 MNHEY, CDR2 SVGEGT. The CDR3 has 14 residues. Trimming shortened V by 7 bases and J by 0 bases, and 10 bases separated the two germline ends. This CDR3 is CASNAASSYNEQFF. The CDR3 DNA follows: TGTGCCAGCAATGCGGCGAGCTCCTACAATGAGCAGTTCTTC.

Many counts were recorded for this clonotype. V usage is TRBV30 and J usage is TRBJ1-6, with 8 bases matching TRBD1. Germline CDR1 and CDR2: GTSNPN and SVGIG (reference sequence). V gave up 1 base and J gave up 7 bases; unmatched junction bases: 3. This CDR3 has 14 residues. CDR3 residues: CAWSAGQDNSPLHF. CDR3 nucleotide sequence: TGTGCCTGGAGTGCGGGACAGGACAATTCACCCCTCCACTTT.

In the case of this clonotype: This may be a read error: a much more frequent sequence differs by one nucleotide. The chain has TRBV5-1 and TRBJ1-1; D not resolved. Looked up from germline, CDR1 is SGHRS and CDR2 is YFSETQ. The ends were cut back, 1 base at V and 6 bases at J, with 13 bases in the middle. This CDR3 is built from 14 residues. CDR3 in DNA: TGCGCCAGCAGCTTGTCCGGGAAGGAAGCTGAAGCTTTCTTT. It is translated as CASSLSGKEAEAFF.

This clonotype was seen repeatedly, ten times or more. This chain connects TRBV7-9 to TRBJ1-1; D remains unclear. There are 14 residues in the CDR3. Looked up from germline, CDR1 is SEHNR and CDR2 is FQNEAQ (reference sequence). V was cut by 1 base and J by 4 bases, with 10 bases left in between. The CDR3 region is CASSLGAGGTEAFF. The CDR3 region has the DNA TGTGCCAGCAGCTTAGGGGCGGGAGGCACTGAAGCTTTCTTT. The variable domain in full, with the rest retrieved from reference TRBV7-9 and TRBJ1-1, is DTGVSQNPRHKITKRGQNVTFRCDPISEHNRLYWYRQTLGQGPEFLTYFQNEAQLEKSRLLSDRFSAERPKGSFSTLEIQRTEQGDSAMYLCASSLGAGGTEAFFGQGTRLTVV.

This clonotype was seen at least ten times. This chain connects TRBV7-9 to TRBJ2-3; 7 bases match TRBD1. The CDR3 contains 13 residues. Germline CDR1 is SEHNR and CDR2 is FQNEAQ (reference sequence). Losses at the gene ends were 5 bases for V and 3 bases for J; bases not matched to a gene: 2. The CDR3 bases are TGTGCCAGCAGCCGACAGGGAACAGATACGCAGTATTTT. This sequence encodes CASSRQGTDTQYF.

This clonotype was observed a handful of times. The DNA for the CDR3 is TGTGCCAGCAGTTATCCGGGACTAGCGCACGAGCAGTACTTC. It codes for CASSYPGLAHEQYF. The chain uses TRBV6-2 or TRBV6-3 and TRBJ2-7; TRBD2 matches at 10 bases. CDR3 length equals 14 residues. CDR1 and CDR2 from the germline V gene are MNHEY and SVGEGT. V shed 3 bases, J shed 5 bases, and the junction held 4 bases outside the gene matches.

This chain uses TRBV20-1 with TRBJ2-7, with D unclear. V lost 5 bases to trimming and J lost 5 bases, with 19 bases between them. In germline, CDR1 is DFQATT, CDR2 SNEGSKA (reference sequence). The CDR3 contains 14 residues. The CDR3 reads CSAPRLELRDEQYF. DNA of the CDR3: TGCAGTGCTCCCCGCTTAGAATTAAGGGACGAGCAGTACTTC.

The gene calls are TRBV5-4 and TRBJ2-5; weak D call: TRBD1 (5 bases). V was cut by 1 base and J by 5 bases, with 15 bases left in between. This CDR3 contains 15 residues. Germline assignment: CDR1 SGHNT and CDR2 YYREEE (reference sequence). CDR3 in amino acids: CASSLSTGAKETQYF. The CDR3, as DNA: TGTGCCAGCAGCTTGTCCACAGGAGCCAAGGAGACCCAGTACTTC.

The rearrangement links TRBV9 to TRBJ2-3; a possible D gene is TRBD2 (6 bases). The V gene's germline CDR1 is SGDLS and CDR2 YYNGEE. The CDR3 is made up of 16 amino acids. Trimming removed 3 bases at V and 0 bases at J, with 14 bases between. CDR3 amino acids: CASSERAGTSTDTQYF. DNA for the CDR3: TGTGCCAGCAGCGAAAGAGCGGGTACTAGCACAGATACGCAGTATTTT.

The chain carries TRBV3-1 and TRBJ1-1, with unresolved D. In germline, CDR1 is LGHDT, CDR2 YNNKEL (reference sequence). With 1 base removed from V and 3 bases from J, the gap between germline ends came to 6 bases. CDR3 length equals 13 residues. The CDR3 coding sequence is TGTGCCAGCAGCCAAGGAGTTCACACTGAAGCTTTCTTT. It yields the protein CASSQGVHTEAFF.